This T cell receptor (beta chain) was sequenced for a study of regulatory T cells in long-lasting Graves disease. Documented time point: newly diagnosed GD, antithyroid drugs for less than 3 months. There was RNA extracted from PBMCs, and the TCR library was made from it. Whole-study findings and limits: TCR diversity was lower in persistent than newly diagnosed Graves' disease. What was studied was peripheral blood only, and not thyroid tissue.

About this clonotype itself: Its antigen is as yet unknown.

Arm-PCR of CDR3 regions and iRepertoire HTBI primers were used to build TCR beta libraries. TCRdb re-derived calls from the multiplex PCR reads in MiXCR, one entry per CDR3 protein. This sample carries approximately 400,000 distinct CDR3 sequences, about 10% of them seen once, and the ten largest clones take about 19%. Separately, the same data were catalogued under a study of T cells in Graves' hyperthyroidism and ophthalmopathy. Per that paper: Most clonotypes expanded in thyroid above 0.001 were likewise present in blood. Ophthalmopathy was distinguished from stable hyperthyroidism by 13 V-J signatures.

This sequence originates from a woman between 18 and 29 years old with Graves disease. The sample here was peripheral blood mononuclear cells (PBMCs), taken at new diagnosis, from a patient treated with antithyroid drugs.

The CDR3 loop is CSARDGGLADTQYF. DNA for the CDR3: TGCAGTGCTAGAGATGGGGGACTTGCAGATACGCAGTATTTT. This chain connects TRBV20-1 to TRBJ2-3, with D possibly TRBD2 on 6 matching bases. This CDR3 region has 14 residues. CDR1 and CDR2 from the germline V gene are DFQATT and SNEGSKA (reference sequence). The germline V and J ends were trimmed by 0 bases and 4 bases, with 11 bases remaining between them.